Presented here are 30 T cell receptor beta chains from one specimen sequenced in a study of T cells in Graves' hyperthyroidism and ophthalmopathy. There were TCR beta CDR3 regions amplified from RNA transcripts. The HTBI set primed first-round TCR CDR3 RT-PCR. TCRdb reprocessed the multiplex PCR reads with MiXCR, giving one entry per CDR3 protein. In the table there are hundreds of thousands of distinct CDR3 sequences, about a sixth of which are singletons. The sequenced sample was blood. The receptor set was obtained from a woman aged 18-35 years with Graves' hyperthyroidism.

Many counts were recorded for this clonotype. This chain joins TRBV7-2 and TRBJ2-7; 10 nucleotides agree with TRBD2. This CDR3 has 14 amino acids. With V trimmed by 5 bases and J by 3 bases, 4 bases remained unmatched. Germline values: CDR1 SGHTA, CDR2 FQGNSA. The CDR3 region has the DNA TGTGCCAGCAGCCGAGGACTAGCGGTCTACGAGCAGTACTTC. Its translation: CASSRGLAVYEQYF.

This clonotype appeared a few times. The chain links TRBV5-1 to TRBJ1-4; D unresolved. The germline CDR1 and CDR2 sequences are SGHRS and YFSETQ. Trimming took off 0 bases at V and 8 bases at J, with 11 bases between the two ends. The CDR3 totals 14 residues. The CDR3, as DNA: TGCGCCAGCAGCTTGGGAGACCTTTCCGAAAAACTGTTTTTT. Translating it yields CASSLGDLSEKLFF.

This clonotype appeared a few times. The chain couples TRBV20-1 to TRBJ2-3, with D possibly TRBD2 on 5 matching bases. Trimming removed 6 bases from V and 2 bases from J, with 18 bases in between. The CDR3 is 15 residues long. Germline loops: CDR1 DFQATT, CDR2 SNEGSKA (reference sequence). The CDR3 sequence is CSATRGVRLTDTQYF. The CDR3 nucleotides are TGCAGTGCCACTAGAGGTGTAAGACTCACAGATACGCAGTATTTT.

There are many counts of this clonotype. The J gene is TRBJ1-5, the V gene TRBV2; D is unresolved. The CDR3 length is 14 residues. Trimming pared 3 bases from V and 0 bases from J, leaving 6 bases between. Germline V gene lookup returns CDR1 SNHLY and CDR2 FYNNEI. CDR3 in DNA: TGTGCCAGCAGTGAGTTGTATAGCAATCAGCCCCAGCATTTT. The encoded protein is CASSELYSNQPQHF.

This clonotype was recorded at least ten times. This chain joins TRBV6-2 or TRBV6-3 and TRBJ1-5, with TRBD1 identical over 7 bases. V shed 4 bases, J shed 3 bases, and the junction held 9 bases outside the gene matches. The CDR3 runs 16 residues. Germline CDR1 is MNHEY and CDR2 is SVGEGT. For the CDR3, the DNA is TGTGCCAGCAGTTCCGTAACAGGGGCGACCAATCAGCCCCAGCATTTT. This translates into CASSSVTGATNQPQHF.

This chain links TRBV11-3 with TRBJ2-1, with TRBD2 identical over 10 bases. Germline values: CDR1 SGHNT, CDR2 YENEEA. The CDR3 sequence is 14 residues long. V was pared by 5 bases and J by 8 bases, with 6 bases of the junction left unmatched. In nucleotides, the CDR3 is TGTGCCAGCAGCCCAGGGACTAGCGCGGATGAGCAGTTCTTC. Protein: CASSPGTSADEQFF.

The chain combines TRBV9 with TRBJ2-5; a possible D gene is TRBD1 (6 bases). This CDR3 is 16 amino acids long. Per the germline V gene, CDR1 is SGDLS and CDR2 is YYNGEE. Trimming pared 2 bases from V and 5 bases from J, leaving 19 bases between. As DNA, the CDR3 is TGTGCCAGCAGCGTCTCCCCTTGGGGGCAAACGGAGACCCAGTACTTC. Its translation: CASSVSPWGQTETQYF.

The genes are TRBV5-6 and TRBJ1-6, with D maybe TRBD1 (6 bases). This CDR3 comprises 18 residues. Looked up from germline, CDR1 is SGHDT and CDR2 is YYEEEE. Trimming left V 4 bases short and J 4 bases short, with 21 bases between. The CDR3 is CASSLGRDTKSYNSPLHF. The CDR3 nucleotides read TGTGCCAGCAGCCTGGGCCGGGACACCAAATCTTATAATTCACCCCTCCACTTT.

Many counts were recorded for this clonotype. This chain links TRBV7-9 with TRBJ2-4, with 9 bases matching TRBD1. The CDR3 has 15 amino acids. CDR1 and CDR2 (germline): SEHNR, FQNEAQ (reference sequence). The J segment lost 8 bases and the V segment lost 6 bases, leaving 11 bases of the junction unmatched. CDR3 residues: CASRTDADRGYIQYF. CDR3 nucleotide sequence: TGTGCCAGCAGAACGGATGCGGACAGGGGTTACATTCAGTACTTC.

This clonotype showed up just a few times. This chain connects TRBV11-2 to TRBJ1-2; 8 nucleotides agree with TRBD1. V lost 5 bases, J lost 9 bases, and 8 bases stayed unmatched. This CDR3 has 13 amino acids. In germline, CDR1 is SGHAT, CDR2 FQNNGV. Here the CDR3 DNA reads TGTGCCAGCAGCGCCGGGACAGGAGATCGCTACACCTTC. It specifies CASSAGTGDRYTF.

This chain joins TRBV5-6 and TRBJ1-1; perhaps TRBD1 as D (5 bases). Germline V gives CDR1 SGHDT, CDR2 YYEEEE. The CDR3 is made up of 15 amino acids. The V and J ends lost 0 bases and 4 bases respectively, with 13 bases between them. CDR3 bases: TGTGCCAGCAGCTTGGGCGCAGGGACGGGCACTGAAGCTTTCTTT. It is translated as CASSLGAGTGTEAFF.

This clonotype was seen ten or more times. This chain uses TRBV27 with TRBJ2-2, with 15 nucleotides matching TRBD2. The CDR3 is made up of 17 amino acids. V lost 6 bases, J lost 0 bases, and 2 bases stayed unmatched. The germline gives CDR1 MNHEY, CDR2 SMNVEV (reference sequence). The CDR3 DNA sequence: TGTGCCAGCAGGGGACTAGCGGGAGGATCGAACACCGGGGAGCTGTTTTTT. Protein sequence: CASRGLAGGSNTGELFF.

The table lists this clonotype with a few counts. This chain joins TRBV20-1 and TRBJ2-1, with 12 positions matching TRBD2. This CDR3 has 16 amino acids. CDR1 DFQATT and CDR2 SNEGSKA come from the germline V gene (reference sequence). V lost 3 bases and J lost 6; bases outside the gene matches: 9. The CDR3 loop is CSARDSLAGGPNEQFF. DNA of the CDR3: TGCAGTGCTAGGGACTCACTAGCGGGAGGACCCAATGAGCAGTTCTTC.

This clonotype was picked up a small number of times. V gene TRBV6-4 combines with J gene TRBJ1-5; D perhaps matches TRBD1 (6 bases). Germline V gene sequence: CDR1 MRHNA, CDR2 SNTAGT. The V end lost 9 bases, the J end lost 7 bases, and 22 bases lay between the germline ends. This CDR3 region has 15 residues. The CDR3 region has the DNA TGTGCCAGTTCCCCAAACAGGGTCTCGGGGCAGCCCCAGCATTTT. Protein: CASSPNRVSGQPQHF.

This clonotype was seen many times. V gene TRBV6-1 combines with J gene TRBJ1-5; 10 nucleotides agree with TRBD1. After removal of 4 bases from V and 5 bases from J, the junction contained 2 bases not matched to a gene. The CDR3 runs 14 residues. Per germline, CDR1 MNHNS and CDR2 SASEGT. CDR3 protein: CASSAGTGDQPQHF. CDR3 DNA sequence: TGTGCCAGCAGTGCCGGGACAGGGGATCAGCCCCAGCATTTT.

A few counts support this clonotype. This sequence joins TRBV2 and TRBJ1-3; D not certain. The germline V gene has CDR1 SNHLY and CDR2 FYNNEI. This CDR3 contains 16 residues. Between the trimmed V and J ends, which lost 2 bases and 4 bases, there was a span of 15 bases. The CDR3 nucleotides are TGTGCCAGCAGTGAACAGGCCCCCGCGGGGGGAAACACCATATATTTT. It encodes CASSEQAPAGGNTIYF.

In its sample, this clonotype was seen many times. The chain recombines TRBV28 with TRBJ2-1; perhaps TRBD1 as D (5 bases). The CDR3 sequence is 12 residues long. Germline-derived CDR1 and CDR2 are MDHEN and SYDVKM. With 1 base removed from V and 8 bases from J, the gap between germline ends came to 6 bases. As DNA, the CDR3 is TGTGCCAGCAGTTTATCAGGGTATGAGCAGTTCTTC. Translating gives CASSLSGYEQFF. The full variable domain, in which reference TRBV28 and TRBJ2-1 provide the parts outside the CDR3, is DVKVTQSSRYLVKRTGEKVFLECVQDMDHENMFWYRQDPGLGLRLIYFSYDVKMKEKGDIPEGYSVSREKKERFSLILESASTNQTSMYLCASSLSGYEQFFGPGTRLTVL.

This clonotype turned up a few times. J is TRBJ1-1 and V is TRBV6-1, with D possibly matching TRBD1 (5 bases). This CDR3 is built from 16 residues. Germline lookup yields CDR1 MNHNS and CDR2 SASEGT. Between the trimmed V and J ends, which lost 4 bases and 1 base, there was a span of 16 bases. The CDR3 is CASSVLPGQKNTEAFF. The CDR3, as DNA: TGTGCCAGCAGTGTACTACCAGGACAAAAGAACACTGAAGCTTTCTTT.

This clonotype was recorded at least ten times. The gene calls are TRBV20-1 and TRBJ2-1; 7 positions match TRBD1. V shed 4 bases and J 0 bases; nucleotides not matched to a gene: 6. The CDR3 loop spans 15 amino acids. CDR1 DFQATT and CDR2 SNEGSKA come from the germline V gene (reference sequence). The DNA of the CDR3 is TGCAGTGCTAAGGAGACAGGGAGCTCCTACAATGAGCAGTTCTTC. Translated, it gives CSAKETGSSYNEQFF.

Many counts were recorded for this clonotype. The chain uses TRBV2 and TRBJ2-5; D gene uncertain. V was pared by 4 bases and J by 2 bases, with 8 bases between. Per germline, CDR1 SNHLY and CDR2 FYNNEI. The CDR3 loop spans 13 amino acids. The CDR3 loop is CASSVQKQETQYF. For the CDR3, the DNA is TGTGCCAGCAGTGTACAAAAGCAAGAGACCCAGTACTTC.

This clonotype was counted many times. The rearrangement joins TRBV28 to TRBJ2-1; perhaps TRBD2 as D (5 bases). This CDR3 contains 17 residues. Germline V gene lookup returns CDR1 MDHEN and CDR2 SYDVKM. V gave up 2 bases and J gave up 3 bases, with 17 bases separating them. This chain's CDR3 is CASSLRGRLTNYNEQFF. The CDR3 DNA reads TGTGCCAGCAGTTTACGTGGTAGACTAACAAACTACAATGAGCAGTTCTTC.

In its sample, this clonotype was seen a few times. J is TRBJ1-2 and V is TRBV7-9; D is uncertain. The germline V gene encodes CDR1 SEHNR and CDR2 FQNEAQ (reference sequence). V was trimmed by 5 bases and J by 1 base, leaving 23 bases between them. This CDR3 region has 18 residues. The CDR3 sequence: CASSPRSQIPLRNYGYTF. As DNA, the CDR3 is TGTGCCAGCAGCCCTCGGTCCCAAATCCCGTTACGTAACTATGGCTACACCTTC.

V usage is TRBV5-6 and J usage is TRBJ2-2; D is unclear. The CDR3 is 12 amino acids. CDR1 is SGHDT and CDR2 is YYEEEE in the germline V gene. V was clipped by 0 bases and J by 7 bases, with 4 bases between them. For the CDR3, the DNA is TGTGCCAGCAGCTTGGCGAGCGGGGAGCTGTTTTTT. Translating gives CASSLASGELFF.

This clonotype was seen a handful of times. The chain is built from TRBV9 and TRBJ2-7, with 7 bases that match TRBD1. CDR1 is SGDLS and CDR2 is YYNGEE in the germline V gene. The junction had 9 bases not matched to a gene; V was cut back by 4 bases and J by 2 bases. The CDR3 spans 15 residues. As DNA, the CDR3 is TGTGCCAGCAGCCCCAACTCCGGGACAGCCTACGAGCAGTACTTC. Amino acids: CASSPNSGTAYEQYF.

The rearrangement links TRBV5-6 to TRBJ2-7; D is possibly TRBD1 (6 bases). The V and J ends lost 2 bases and 3 bases respectively, with 12 bases between them. The CDR3 extends over 14 amino acids. Germline CDR1 is SGHDT and CDR2 is YYEEEE. CDR3 sequence reads: CASSFWTALYEQYF. The CDR3 DNA follows: TGTGCCAGCAGCTTCTGGACAGCCCTCTACGAGCAGTACTTC.

V gene TRBV18 combines with J gene TRBJ1-4; D remains ambiguous. V lost 3 bases and J 8 bases, leaving 13 bases between the germline ends. The CDR3 extends over 14 amino acids. From germline, CDR1 is KGHSH and CDR2 LQKENI. The CDR3 region has the DNA TGTGCCAGCTCACCGAGCAGCGCCGGGGAAAAACTGTTTTTT. Protein: CASSPSSAGEKLFF. Combining the CDR3 with reference TRBV18 and TRBJ1-4 gives the whole variable domain NAGVMQNPRHLVRRRGQEARLRCSPMKGHSHVYWYRQLPEEGLKFMVYLQKENIIDESGMPKERFSAEFPKEGPSILRIQQVVRGDSAAYFCASSPSSAGEKLFFGSGTQLSVL.

At least ten counts were recorded for this clonotype. The rearrangement uses TRBV5-1 and TRBJ2-2; D may be TRBD2 (6 bases). There are 16 residues in the CDR3. Germline loops: CDR1 SGHRS, CDR2 YFSETQ. The V and J ends lost 6 bases and 7 bases respectively, with 22 bases between them. Here the CDR3 DNA reads TGCGCCAGCACCAAGGCTGGCGGGATAAAGGGCGGGGAGCTGTTTTTT. Its protein is CASTKAGGIKGGELFF. Full variable domain (rest looked up from reference TRBV5-1 and TRBJ2-2): KAGVTQTPRYLIKTRGQQVTLSCSPISGHRSVSWYQQTPGQGLQFLFEYFSETQRNKGNFPGRFSGRQFSNSRSEMNVSTLELGDSALYLCASTKAGGIKGGELFFGEGSRLTVL.

This clonotype showed up just a few times. This chain links TRBV6-2 or TRBV6-3 with TRBJ1-1, with TRBD1 as a possible D gene (5 bases). The ends were cut back, 7 bases at V and 1 base at J, with 10 bases in the middle. The germline CDR1 and CDR2 sequences are MNHEY and SVGEGT. This CDR3 comprises 13 residues. CDR3 nucleotides: TGTGCCAGCACCGACGGGGCGAACACTGAAGCTTTCTTT. Translation: CASTDGANTEAFF.

This clonotype was recorded at least ten times. This chain links TRBV7-2 with TRBJ1-4, with 7 bases lining up with TRBD1. Germline assignment: CDR1 SGHTA and CDR2 FQGNSA. Unmatched junction bases numbered 6, after V lost 5 bases and J lost 0 bases. This CDR3 region has 16 residues. The DNA for the CDR3 is TGTGCCAGCAGCCGGGACAGCACTGCAACTAATGAAAAACTGTTTTTT. As protein: CASSRDSTATNEKLFF.

This clonotype was found a few times. This chain links TRBV10-3 with TRBJ1-3; D possibly corresponds to TRBD1 (6 bases). The germline CDR1 and CDR2 sequences are ENHRY and SYGVKD. CDR3 length equals 17 residues. Trimming took off 0 bases at V and 1 base at J, with 13 bases between the two ends. Written as DNA, the CDR3 is TGTGCCATCAGTGAGTCCAGGGGAAAAGCTTCTGGAAACACCATATATTTT. This translates into CAISESRGKASGNTIYF.